One sample yielded the 28 T cell receptor beta chains listed below, sequenced in a study of vaccination effects on CD4 cells after COVID-19 (dated by TCRdb to 2021 to 2024). Their antigens are not known. In the ViraFEST assay, PBMC were stimulated with viral peptide pools, and antigen-specific CD4+ T cell clonotypes were then identified by expansion using TCR sequencing. After around ten days of culture, CD4+ T cells were isolated with the EasySep CD4+ T cell isolation kit. The absence of prior SARS-CoV-2 infection in healthy vaccine recipients was confirmed by negative nucleocapsid antibodies before and after vaccination. Libraries were constructed by the immunoSEQ multiplex PCR assay. Not all clones reach the TCRdb copy of this immuneACCESS table, which keeps in-frame sequences only. Checked studies attribute under half of the gap to unresolved V genes and leave the rest unexplained. Across this sample there are tens of thousands of clones, with under 70% seen only once. Of the sample, about 28% is held by the ten largest clones.

The sample was CD4+ T cells from PBMCs cultured with HCoV-OC43 spike peptides, taken before COVID-19 vaccination. This specimen's cell subset or site label, per the study, means: HCoV-OC43 spike overlapping peptide pool stimulation. These receptors all stem from a human donor who received a COVID-19 vaccine.

The chain carries TRBV1 and TRBJ1-5. TRBV1 is annotated as a pseudogene. The CDR3 sequence is 13 residues long. The CDR3 region has the DNA TGCACCAGCAGCCCTGGGGACAATCAGCCCCAGCATTTT. This sequence encodes CTSSPGDNQPQHF.

The chain links TRBV3-1 (or the pseudogene TRBV3-2) to TRBJ2-1; D not certain. V was cut by 3 bases and J by 4 bases, with 4 bases left in between. This CDR3 spans 12 amino acids. Per the germline V gene, CDR1 is LGHDT and CDR2 is YNNKEL (reference sequence). CDR3 amino acids: CASSQLYNEQFF. The CDR3 DNA is TGTGCCAGCAGCCAGTTATACAATGAGCAGTTCTTC.

The V gene is TRBV24-1, the J gene TRBJ1-1, with 7 bases that match TRBD1. J lost 0 bases, V lost 3 bases, and 15 bases had no gene match. The CDR3 is 19 amino acids. Germline CDR1 and CDR2: KGHDR and SFDVKD. DNA of the CDR3: TGTGCCACCAGTGATCCGATAAAGGGGGCTGGGGCCCTGAACACTGAAGCTTTCTTT. This gives the protein CATSDPIKGAGALNTEAFF.

V usage is TRBV29-1 and J usage is TRBJ2-3; perhaps TRBD1 as D (6 bases). V shed 3 bases and J shed 7 bases, with 14 bases lying between them. From germline, CDR1 is SQVTM and CDR2 ANQGSEA. The CDR3 covers 13 residues. The CDR3 nucleotides are TGCAGCGTTGAGGTAACCCAGGGGAATACGCAGTATTTT. Residues: CSVEVTQGNTQYF.

This chain uses TRBV6-6 with TRBJ2-5, with D possibly being TRBD2 (6 bases). The V end was cut by 2 bases, the J end by 1 base, with 14 bases between. CDR1 and CDR2 from the germline V gene are MNHNY and SVGAGI (reference sequence). The CDR3 consists of 16 residues. CDR3 protein: CASSYRAWTIQETQYF. In DNA form, the CDR3 reads TGTGCCAGCAGTTACAGGGCTTGGACTATCCAAGAGACCCAGTACTTC.

The chain is built from TRBV7-9 and TRBJ2-1; D is perhaps TRBD2 (5 bases). This CDR3 has 16 amino acids. V shed 5 bases and J shed 3 bases, with 17 bases lying between them. Per germline, CDR1 SEHNR and CDR2 FQNEAQ (reference sequence). The CDR3 DNA is TGTGCCAGCAGCCTGGAGGCTCGGTTGAGCTACAATGAGCAGTTCTTC. It encodes CASSLEARLSYNEQFF.

This clone is a singleton in its sample. This rearrangement joins TRBV27 to TRBJ2-5; 9 nucleotides agree with TRBD1. V shed 4 bases, J shed 5 bases, and the junction held 8 bases outside the gene matches. CDR3 length: 15 amino acids. Germline V gives CDR1 MNHEY, CDR2 SMNVEV (reference sequence). The CDR3 loop is CASSSRQGDLETQYF. The CDR3 nucleotides are TGTGCCAGCAGTTCGCGACAGGGGGATCTTGAGACCCAGTACTTC.

In DNA, the CDR3 is TGTGCCAGCAGCTTAAGCGGGGGATCCGGAAACACCATATATTTT. It translates to CASSLSGGSGNTIYF. V is TRBV7-2 and J is TRBJ1-3; D may be TRBD1 (5 bases). There are 15 residues in the CDR3. Germline V lookup: CDR1 SGHTA, CDR2 FQGNSA. V was cut by 2 bases and J by 4 bases, with 12 bases left in between.

Only a few counts were recorded for this clone. The chain uses TRBV4-1 and TRBJ1-4, with D perhaps TRBD1 (5 bases). This CDR3 has 14 residues. Trimming pared 1 base from V and 8 bases from J, leaving 11 bases between. Germline CDR1 MGHRA, CDR2 YSYEKL. The CDR3 coding sequence is TGCGCCAGCAGCCAAGTAGGCAGGGAGGAAAAACTGTTTTTT. As protein: CASSQVGREEKLFF.

This sequence joins TRBV29-1 and TRBJ1-1, with TRBD1 matching over 8 bases. J was trimmed by 1 base and V by 7 bases; bases with no gene match: 5. Germline-derived CDR1 and CDR2 are SQVTM and ANQGSEA. The CDR3 is made up of 13 amino acids. The CDR3 DNA reads as TGCAGCGCCTCCGGGACAGGGAACACTGAAGCTTTCTTT. Translating it yields CSASGTGNTEAFF. The variable domain in full, completed from reference TRBV29-1 and TRBJ1-1, reads SAVISQKPSRDICQRGTSLTIQCQVDSQVTMMFWYRQQPGQSLTLIATANQGSEATYESGFVIDKFPISRPNLTFSTLTVSNMSPEDSSIYLCSASGTGNTEAFFGQGTRLTVV.

The V and J genes are TRBV27 and TRBJ1-2, with 7 nucleotides matching TRBD1. The CDR3 is 12 amino acids. Trimming removed 5 bases from V and 5 bases from J; junction bases left unmatched: 2. Germline assignment: CDR1 MNHEY and CDR2 SMNVEV (reference sequence). The DNA of the CDR3 is TGTGCCAGCAGTCAACAGGGGTATGGCTACACCTTC. As protein: CASSQQGYGYTF.

This chain links TRBV6-6 with TRBJ1-1, with D tentatively TRBD1 (5 bases). Per the germline V gene, CDR1 is MNHNY and CDR2 is SVGAGI (reference sequence). V was pared by 2 bases and J by 1 base, with 8 bases between. This CDR3 region has 14 residues. The CDR3, as DNA: TGTGCCAGCAGTTACCCAAGGGGGAACACTGAAGCTTTCTTT. The encoded protein is CASSYPRGNTEAFF.

The J gene is TRBJ2-3, the V gene TRBV7-2; maybe TRBD1 (5 bases). V was cut by 5 bases and J by 0 bases, with 9 bases left in between. CDR3 size: 14 residues. CDR1 and CDR2 from the germline V gene are SGHTA and FQGNSA. For the CDR3, the DNA is TGTGCCAGCAGCCCACAGGCCAGCACAGATACGCAGTATTTT. Translated: CASSPQASTDTQYF.

This chain joins TRBV2 and TRBJ2-1, with D maybe TRBD2 (6 bases). CDR1 and CDR2 (germline): SNHLY, FYNNEI. The V end was cut by 10 bases, the J end by 6 bases, with 19 bases between. The CDR3 covers 14 residues. The CDR3: CATNQEGLSNEQFF. CDR3 nucleotide sequence: TGTGCCACCAACCAGGAGGGCCTTAGCAATGAGCAGTTCTTC.

The J gene is TRBJ1-6, the V gene TRBV19, with no clear D. Trimming took 1 base from V and 10 from J, leaving 11 bases between them. CDR1 is LNHDA, CDR2 SQIVND, per germline (reference sequence). The CDR3 has 14 amino acids. Here the CDR3 DNA reads TGTGCCAGTAGTATAGGGGATAGGAGATCACCCCTCCACTTT. Its protein is CASSIGDRRSPLHF.

This rearrangement joins TRBV9 to TRBJ2-1; 7 nucleotides align to TRBD2. Germline assignment: CDR1 SGDLS and CDR2 YYNGEE. V lost 1 base and J lost 6; bases outside the gene matches: 7. The CDR3 runs 15 residues. The CDR3 region is CASSVTASGLNEQFF. The CDR3 DNA reads TGTGCCAGCAGCGTAACGGCTAGCGGTCTCAATGAGCAGTTCTTC.

This clone was observed a few times. The gene calls are TRBV20-1 and TRBJ1-1; possible D gene TRBD1, 6 bases. Germline-derived CDR1 and CDR2 are DFQATT and SNEGSKA (reference sequence). V was clipped by 3 bases and J by 7 bases, with 9 bases between them. This CDR3 spans 11 amino acids. DNA of the CDR3: TGCAGTGCTAGCGGACAGCTTGAAGCTTTCTTT. Translated, it gives CSASGQLEAFF.

The chain links TRBV7-3 to TRBJ1-2, with D uncertain. The germline V gene encodes CDR1 SGHTA and CDR2 FQGTGA. Trimming removed 1 base from V and 2 bases from J, with 8 bases in between. There are 14 residues in the CDR3. For the CDR3, the DNA is TGTGCCAGCAGCTTAAGTTCGGGGAACTATGGCTACACCTTC. Translating it yields CASSLSSGNYGYTF.

V usage is TRBV7-2 and J usage is TRBJ2-4; D might be TRBD1 or TRBD2, each matching 5 bases. V was cut by 6 bases and J by 8 bases, with 11 bases left in between. Per the germline V gene, CDR1 is SGHTA and CDR2 is FQGNSA. The CDR3 has 12 amino acids. The CDR3 spells CASRSGDHIQYF. CDR3 DNA: TGTGCCAGCAGATCCGGGGACCACATTCAGTACTTC.

CDR3 bases: TGTGCCAGCAGACCCGGGACGACGATAAATGAAAAACTGTTTTTT. It is translated as CASRPGTTINEKLFF. V and J are TRBV6-6 and TRBJ1-4; TRBD1 is a possible D gene (5 bases). The germline V gene encodes CDR1 MNHNY and CDR2 SVGAGI (reference sequence). Trimming took 6 bases from V and 5 from J, leaving 16 bases between them. This CDR3 spans 15 amino acids.

This clone has a handful of counts. The chain employs TRBV7-8 and TRBJ1-4; D gene unclear. The CDR3 spans 17 residues. The V and J ends lost 2 bases and 2 bases respectively, with 15 bases between them. Looked up from germline, CDR1 is SGHVS and CDR2 is FQNEAQ. The CDR3 sequence is CASSLNGPGLTNEKLFF. The CDR3 DNA sequence: TGTGCCAGCAGCTTAAACGGTCCGGGGTTGACTAATGAAAAACTGTTTTTT.

The chain carries TRBV28 and TRBJ1-6; D is possibly TRBD1 (5 bases). The length of the CDR3 is 15 residues. Germline values: CDR1 MDHEN, CDR2 SYDVKM. V lost 4 bases and J lost 2, with 9 bases in between. CDR3 sequence: CASSSPGPYNSPLHF. DNA for the CDR3: TGTGCCAGCAGTTCCCCGGGACCCTATAATTCACCCCTCCACTTT.

V is TRBV7-9 and J is TRBJ2-2; TRBD2 is a possible D gene (5 bases). Germline values: CDR1 SEHNR, CDR2 FQNEAQ (reference sequence). Trimming left V 1 base short and J 4 bases short, with 13 bases between. This CDR3 is 16 amino acids long. CDR3 in amino acids: CASSLVLRLTTGELFF. The DNA of the CDR3 is TGTGCCAGCAGCTTAGTATTGAGACTAACCACCGGGGAGCTGTTTTTT.

The genes are TRBV27 and TRBJ2-3; D unresolved. Germline assignment: CDR1 MNHEY and CDR2 SMNVEV (reference sequence). The V end lost 11 bases, the J end lost 4 bases, and 16 bases lay between the germline ends. The length of the CDR3 is 13 residues. The CDR3 coding sequence is TGTGCCCCCGGGTCCCCACGCCCAGATACGCAGTATTTT. It encodes CAPGSPRPDTQYF.

This clone was seen only a few times. The chain uses TRBV7-2 and TRBJ2-7; TRBD1 matches 11 bases. Germline V gene lookup returns CDR1 SGHTA and CDR2 FQGNSA. CDR3 length: 17 residues. V lost 5 bases, J lost 3 bases, and 12 bases stayed unmatched. This chain's CDR3 is CASSPWTGGASLYEQYF. Written as DNA, the CDR3 is TGTGCCAGCAGCCCCTGGACAGGGGGCGCCTCTCTCTACGAGCAGTACTTC.

The J gene is TRBJ2-7, the V gene TRBV28, with D possibly being TRBD1 (6 bases). This CDR3 region has 15 residues. The germline V gene encodes CDR1 MDHEN and CDR2 SYDVKM. V lost 4 bases to trimming and J lost 5 bases, with 18 bases between them. CDR3 nucleotides: TGTGCCAGCAGTTCTTACACCGGGACACGGAACGAGCAGTACTTC. Protein product: CASSSYTGTRNEQYF.

The chain employs TRBV4-2 and TRBJ2-3; 8 nucleotides line up with TRBD2. The CDR3 has 15 amino acids. CDR1 is LGHNA and CDR2 is YNFKEQ in the germline V gene. After removal of 6 bases from V and 2 bases from J, the junction contained 7 bases not matched to a gene. CDR3: CASSPRAGDTDTQYF. The CDR3 DNA reads as TGTGCCAGCAGTCCAAGAGCGGGGGACACAGATACGCAGTATTTT.

V gene TRBV14 combines with J gene TRBJ2-1; 14 bases map to TRBD2. V was clipped by 6 bases and J by 7 bases; unmatched bases: 8. CDR3 length: 16 residues. From germline, CDR1 is SGHDN and CDR2 FVKESK. The CDR3 loop is CASRTSGRALSNEQFF. The CDR3 DNA follows: TGTGCCAGCAGGACTAGCGGGAGGGCCCTTAGTAATGAGCAGTTCTTC.